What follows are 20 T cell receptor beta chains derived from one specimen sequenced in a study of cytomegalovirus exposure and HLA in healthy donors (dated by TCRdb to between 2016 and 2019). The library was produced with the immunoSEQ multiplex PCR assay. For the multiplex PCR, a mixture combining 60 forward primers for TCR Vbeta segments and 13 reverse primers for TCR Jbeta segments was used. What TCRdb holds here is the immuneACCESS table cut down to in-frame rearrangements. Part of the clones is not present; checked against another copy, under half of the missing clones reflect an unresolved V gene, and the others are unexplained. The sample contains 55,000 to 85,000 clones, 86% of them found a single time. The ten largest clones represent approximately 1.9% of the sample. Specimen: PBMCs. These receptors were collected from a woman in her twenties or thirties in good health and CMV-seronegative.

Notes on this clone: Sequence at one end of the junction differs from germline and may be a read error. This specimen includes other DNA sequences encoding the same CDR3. The CDR3 nucleotides read TGTGCCTGGAGTGGGTCAGGGGTTGTAAAAAATTCTAACTACGGCTACACCTTC. It encodes CAWSGSGVVKNSNYGYTF. This chain connects TRBV30 to TRBJ1-2; D is possibly TRBD1 (6 bases). In germline, CDR1 is GTSNPN, CDR2 SVGIG (reference sequence). The CDR3 consists of 18 residues.

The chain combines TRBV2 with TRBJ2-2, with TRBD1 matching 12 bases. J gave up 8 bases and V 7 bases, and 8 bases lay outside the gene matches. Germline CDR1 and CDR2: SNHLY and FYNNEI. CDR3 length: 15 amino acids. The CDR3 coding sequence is TGTGCCAGCAAAACCGGGACAGGGGGCCGGGGGGAGCTGTTTTTT. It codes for CASKTGTGGRGELFF. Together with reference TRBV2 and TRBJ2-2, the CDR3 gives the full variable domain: EPEVTQTPSHQVTQMGQEVILRCVPISNHLYFYWYRQILGQKVEFLVSFYNNEISEKSEIFDDQFSVERPDGSNFTLKIRSTKLEDSAMYFCASKTGTGGRGELFFGEGSRLTVL.

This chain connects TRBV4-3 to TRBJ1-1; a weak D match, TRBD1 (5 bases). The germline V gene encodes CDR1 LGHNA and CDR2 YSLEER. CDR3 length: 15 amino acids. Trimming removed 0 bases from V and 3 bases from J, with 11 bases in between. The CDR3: CASSQDWGGDTEAFF. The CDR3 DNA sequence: TGCGCCAGCAGCCAAGATTGGGGCGGGGACACTGAAGCTTTCTTT.

The CDR3 reads CAISALAGGTDTQYF. The CDR3 DNA reads TGTGCCATCAGTGCTCTAGCGGGGGGCACAGATACGCAGTATTTT. V is TRBV10-3 and J is TRBJ2-3, with TRBD2 matching 10 bases. The CDR3 has 15 amino acids. Germline CDR1 reads ENHRY; CDR2 reads SYGVKD. J lost 1 base, V lost 4 bases, and 2 bases had no gene match.

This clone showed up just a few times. CDR3 in DNA: TGTGCCAGCACCCTGAGGAACCAGCCCCAGCATTTT. It translates to CASTLRNQPQHF. The gene calls are TRBV21-1 and TRBJ1-5. TRBV21-1 represents a pseudogene. The CDR3 covers 12 residues.

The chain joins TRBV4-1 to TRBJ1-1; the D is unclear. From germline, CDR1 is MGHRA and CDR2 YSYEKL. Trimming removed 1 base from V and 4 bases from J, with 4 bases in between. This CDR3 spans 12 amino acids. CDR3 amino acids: CASSQVRTEAFF. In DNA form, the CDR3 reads TGCGCCAGCAGCCAAGTCCGCACTGAAGCTTTCTTT.

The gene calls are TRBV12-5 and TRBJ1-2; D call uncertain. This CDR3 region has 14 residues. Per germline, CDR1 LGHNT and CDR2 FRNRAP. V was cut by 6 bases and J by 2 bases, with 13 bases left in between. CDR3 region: CASGPNNRNYGYTF. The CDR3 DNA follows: TGTGCTAGTGGCCCTAATAACCGGAACTATGGCTACACCTTC.

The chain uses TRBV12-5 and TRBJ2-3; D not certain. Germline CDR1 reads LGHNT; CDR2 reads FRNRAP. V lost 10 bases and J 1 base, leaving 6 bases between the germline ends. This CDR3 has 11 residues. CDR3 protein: CATQGTDTQYF. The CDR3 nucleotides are TGTGCTACGCAGGGCACAGATACGCAGTATTTT.

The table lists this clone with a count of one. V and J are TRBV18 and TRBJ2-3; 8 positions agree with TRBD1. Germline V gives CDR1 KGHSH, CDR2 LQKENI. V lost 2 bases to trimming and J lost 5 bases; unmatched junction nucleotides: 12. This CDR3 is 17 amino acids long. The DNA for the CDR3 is TGTGCCAGCTCACCAAATTCGGCAGGGGGCGCCCAAGATACGCAGTATTTT. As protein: CASSPNSAGGAQDTQYF.

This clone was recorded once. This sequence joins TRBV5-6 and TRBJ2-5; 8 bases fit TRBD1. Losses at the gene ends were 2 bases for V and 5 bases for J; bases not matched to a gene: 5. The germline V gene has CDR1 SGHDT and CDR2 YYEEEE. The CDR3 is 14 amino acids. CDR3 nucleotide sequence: TGTGCCAGCAGCTTTGGACAGGGTGGGGAGACCCAGTACTTC. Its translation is CASSFGQGGETQYF.

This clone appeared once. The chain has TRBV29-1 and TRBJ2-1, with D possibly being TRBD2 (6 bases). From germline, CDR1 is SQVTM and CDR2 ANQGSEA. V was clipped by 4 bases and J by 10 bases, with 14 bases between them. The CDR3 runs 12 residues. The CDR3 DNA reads TGCAGCGTTGGGGAGGACTATAGCGAGCAGTTCTTC. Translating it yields CSVGEDYSEQFF.

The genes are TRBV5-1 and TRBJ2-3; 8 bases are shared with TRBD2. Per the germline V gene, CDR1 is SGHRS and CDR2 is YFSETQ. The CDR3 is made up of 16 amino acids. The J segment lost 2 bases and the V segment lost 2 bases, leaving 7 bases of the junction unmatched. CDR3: CASSFGAGGHTDTQYF. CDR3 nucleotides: TGCGCCAGCAGCTTCGGGGCGGGAGGACACACAGATACGCAGTATTTT.

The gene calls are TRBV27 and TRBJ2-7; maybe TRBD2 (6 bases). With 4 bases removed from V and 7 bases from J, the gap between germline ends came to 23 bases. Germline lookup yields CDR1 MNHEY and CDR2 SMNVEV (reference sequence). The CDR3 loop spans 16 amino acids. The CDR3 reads CASSSVRRLEGGEQYF. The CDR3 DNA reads TGTGCCAGCAGTTCCGTCCGGCGACTCGAAGGAGGGGAGCAGTACTTC.

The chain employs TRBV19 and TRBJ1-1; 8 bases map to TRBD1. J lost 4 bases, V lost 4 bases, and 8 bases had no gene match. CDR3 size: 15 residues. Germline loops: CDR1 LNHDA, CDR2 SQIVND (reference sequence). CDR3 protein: CASSRGRGPFTEAFF. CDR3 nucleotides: TGTGCCAGTAGTAGAGGCAGGGGGCCTTTCACTGAAGCTTTCTTT.

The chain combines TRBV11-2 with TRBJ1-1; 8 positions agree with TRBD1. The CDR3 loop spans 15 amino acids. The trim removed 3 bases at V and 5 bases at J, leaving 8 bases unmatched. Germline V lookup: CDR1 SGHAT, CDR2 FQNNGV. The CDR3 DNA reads TGTGCCAGCAGCTTCGGACAGGGCCGGCGGACTGAAGCTTTCTTT. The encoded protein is CASSFGQGRRTEAFF.

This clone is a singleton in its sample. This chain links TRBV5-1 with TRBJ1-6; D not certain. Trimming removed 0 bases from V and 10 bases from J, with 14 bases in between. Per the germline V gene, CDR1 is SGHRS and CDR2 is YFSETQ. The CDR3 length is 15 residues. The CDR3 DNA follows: TGCGCCAGCAGCTTGGAGCGGGCAGGAGGATCACCCCTCCACTTT. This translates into CASSLERAGGSPLHF.

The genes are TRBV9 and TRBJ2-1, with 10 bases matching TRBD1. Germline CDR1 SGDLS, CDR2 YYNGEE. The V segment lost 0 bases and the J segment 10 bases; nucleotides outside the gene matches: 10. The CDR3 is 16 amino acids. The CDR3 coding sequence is TGTGCCAGCAGCGTAGGGGGACAGGGGCTTGGTAGGGAGCAGTTCTTC. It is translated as CASSVGGQGLGREQFF.

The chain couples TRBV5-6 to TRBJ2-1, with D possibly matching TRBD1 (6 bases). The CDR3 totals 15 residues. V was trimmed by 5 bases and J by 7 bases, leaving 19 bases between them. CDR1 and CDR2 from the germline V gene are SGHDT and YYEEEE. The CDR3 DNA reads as TGTGCCAGCAGTATCCCTGTACAGGGAATGAATGAGCAGTTCTTC. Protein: CASSIPVQGMNEQFF.

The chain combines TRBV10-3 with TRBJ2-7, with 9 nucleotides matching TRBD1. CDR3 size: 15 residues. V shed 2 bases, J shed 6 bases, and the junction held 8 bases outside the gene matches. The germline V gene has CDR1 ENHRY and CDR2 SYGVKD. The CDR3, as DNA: TGTGCCATCAGTGAGGGGACAGGGATCCTCTCCGAGCAGTACTTC. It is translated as CAISEGTGILSEQYF.

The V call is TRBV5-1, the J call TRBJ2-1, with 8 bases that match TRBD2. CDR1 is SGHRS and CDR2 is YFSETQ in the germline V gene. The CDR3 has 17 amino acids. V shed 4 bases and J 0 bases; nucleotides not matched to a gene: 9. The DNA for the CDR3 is TGCGCCAGCAGCCCTGCTACTAGCGGAGGCTCCTACAATGAGCAGTTCTTC. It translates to CASSPATSGGSYNEQFF.